This T cell receptor (beta chain) came from a study of T cells after yellow fever vaccination. CDR1 and CDR2 (germline): LGHNA, YSLEER. Trimming at V came to 0 bases and at J to 4 bases, leaving 6 bases not matched to a gene. CDR3 size: 16 residues. This clonotype was picked up a small number of times. As yet, its antigen is unknown. Overall study findings and caveats: Highly abundant clonotypes carried over from the bulk population could end up in FACS-sorted repertoires as contaminants.

TCRdb independently ran MiXCR on the 5' RACE reads; one entry per CDR3 protein. This repertoire shows about 550,000 distinct CDR3 sequences, around 21% found once; its top ten account for roughly an eighth. The material was PBMCs, obtained 15 days after the yellow fever booster vaccination. The receptor was isolated from a man aged 25 to 40 who received the YFV17D yellow fever vaccine. The chain couples TRBV4-3 to TRBJ2-1; 7 bases are shared with TRBD2. As DNA, the CDR3 is TGCGCCAGCAGCCAAGATAGTAGCGGGCTTTACAATGAGCAGTTCTTC. Amino acids: CASSQDSSGLYNEQFF.